The 9 T cell receptor beta chains listed next were all sequenced from one sample in a study of vaccination and CD4 T cells after COVID-19. The study sequenced cultured CD4+ T cell DNA using the Oncomine TCR Beta short-read assay. TCRdb analysed the PCR reads with MiXCR anew, one entry per CDR3 protein. The sample contains 15,000 or so distinct CDR3 sequences, approximately 63% of which appear only once. No antigen has been identified for these receptors. Indicated treatment: roughly 11-day PBMC culture with coronavirus spike peptide pools or control peptides (ViraFEST assay). Sequences were obtained from CD4+ T cells from blood, cultured in vitro. Source of these receptors: a human donor who had recovered from COVID-19.

The chain joins TRBV6-5 to TRBJ1-2, with TRBD1 as a possible D gene (5 bases). V shed 0 bases and J shed 8 bases, with 16 bases lying between them. Germline V gene lookup returns CDR1 MNHEY and CDR2 SVGAGI. The length of the CDR3 is 15 residues. DNA of the CDR3: TGTGCCAGCAGTTACTCGGGCAGGGAGGTTTGGGGCTACACCTTC. Translation: CASSYSGREVWGYTF.

The chain recombines TRBV6-2 or TRBV6-3 with TRBJ1-1; perhaps TRBD1 as D (6 bases). Germline assignment: CDR1 MNHEY and CDR2 SVGEGT. V was shortened by 6 bases and J by 4 bases, with 18 bases between the two germline ends. The CDR3 is 15 amino acids. The CDR3 DNA sequence: TGTGCCAGCAGCCGACCAGGGGCATCTAGCACTGAAGCTTTCTTT. Translated: CASSRPGASSTEAFF.

The chain links TRBV28 to TRBJ2-7, with D perhaps TRBD1 (5 bases). The CDR3 has 12 residues. Trimming stripped 10 bases from V and 2 bases from J, with 12 bases between. Germline V gene sequence: CDR1 MDHEN, CDR2 SYDVKM. As DNA, the CDR3 is TGTGCCACCTACAGGTTTGCCTACGAGCAGTACTTC. It specifies CATYRFAYEQYF. The variable domain in full, completed from reference TRBV28 and TRBJ2-7, reads DVKVTQSSRYLVKRTGEKVFLECVQDMDHENMFWYRQDPGLGLRLIYFSYDVKMKEKGDIPEGYSVSREKKERFSLILESASTNQTSMYLCATYRFAYEQYFGPGTRLTVT.

The chain joins TRBV11-2 to TRBJ2-2; D is unresolved. Germline V gene lookup returns CDR1 SGHAT and CDR2 FQNNGV. This CDR3 contains 13 residues. The germline V and J ends were trimmed by 3 bases and 3 bases, with 5 bases remaining between them. CDR3 coding DNA: TGTGCCAGCAGCTTTACGGACACCGGGGAGCTGTTTTTT. This codes for CASSFTDTGELFF.

The chain couples TRBV7-9 to TRBJ1-1; no clear D. This CDR3 comprises 13 residues. The germline V and J ends were trimmed by 8 bases and 1 base, with 11 bases remaining between them. CDR1 is SEHNR and CDR2 is FQNEAQ in the germline V gene (reference sequence). CDR3 loop: CASVKGPNTEAFF. In nucleotides, the CDR3 is TGTGCCAGCGTCAAAGGACCGAACACTGAAGCTTTCTTT.

The CDR3 sequence is CASSLVGGEGQETQYF. Here the CDR3 DNA reads TGTGCCAGCAGCTTAGTCGGGGGCGAGGGGCAAGAGACCCAGTACTTC. The chain links TRBV11-3 to TRBJ2-5; perhaps D is TRBD1 or TRBD2 (6 bases each). Germline loops: CDR1 SGHNT, CDR2 YENEEA. The CDR3 contains 16 residues. The V gene lost 1 base and the J gene lost 2 bases, with 14 bases spanning the gap.

This clonotype was counted once. CDR3 nucleotide sequence: TGTGCCAGCAGAGCTAGCGGCGACACCGGGGAGCTGTTTTTT. It encodes CASRASGDTGELFF. The chain couples TRBV6-1 to TRBJ2-2; 7 nucleotides line up with TRBD2. Trimming removed 6 bases from V and 3 bases from J; junction bases left unmatched: 4. The germline V gene encodes CDR1 MNHNS and CDR2 SASEGT. This CDR3 is 14 amino acids long.

The rearrangement joins TRBV15 to TRBJ1-6; no definite D call. Trimming took off 0 bases at V and 6 bases at J, with 12 bases between the two ends. The CDR3 runs to 16 residues. Germline assignment: CDR1 LNHNV and CDR2 YYDKDF (reference sequence). CDR3 residues: CATSRDVIGSNSPLHF. The CDR3 DNA reads as TGTGCCACCAGCAGAGACGTTATTGGCAGTAATTCACCCCTCCACTTT.

This chain uses TRBV7-3 with TRBJ2-3; 14 bases map to TRBD2. After removal of 6 bases from V and 4 bases from J, the junction contained 0 bases not matched to a gene. Germline V gene data show CDR1 as SGHTA and CDR2 as FQGTGA. The CDR3 sequence is 14 residues long. The DNA for the CDR3 is TGTGCCAGCAGGACTAGCGGGGGGGCAGATACGCAGTATTTT. It is translated as CASRTSGGADTQYF. Full variable domain (rest looked up from reference TRBV7-3 and TRBJ2-3): GAGVSQTPSNKVTEKGKYVELRCDPISGHTALYWYRQSLGQGPEFLIYFQGTGAADDSGLPNDRFFAVRPEGSVSTLKIQRTERGDSAVYLCASRTSGGADTQYFGPGTRLTVL.